The T cell receptor (beta chain) described here comes from a study of shared clonotypes between healthy human individuals. Across the whole study: Three CD4 naive, three CD4 memory, two CD8 naive and one CD8 memory plate were used per donor. General study points: The study found roughly 5% of naive CD4 clonotypes shared across a few donors. In this cohort, only blood was sampled, and tissue repertoires likely differ.

In the case of this clone: Its antigen is currently unknown. A much larger clone lies one base from this, so it may be a read error.

V lost 7 bases and J lost 4, with 14 bases in between. Germline CDR1 reads SGHRS; CDR2 reads YFSETQ. The CDR3 spans 13 residues. The table came from immunoSEQ multiplex PCR; TCRdb's copy has only in-frame clones and leaves some out. The table records around 990,000 clones, about 80% of them present only once. The sequencing input was memory CD4+ T cells from PBMCs. Subset meaning: CD45RA-negative fraction. This receptor was identified in a man younger than 35 in good health. Some clones in this sample may be carry-over from other donors' samples. J is TRBJ1-2 and V is TRBV5-1, with D perhaps TRBD1 (6 bases). The CDR3 loop is CASFGQLAYGYTF. CDR3 DNA sequence: TGCGCCAGCTTCGGACAGCTCGCCTATGGCTACACCTTC.